This T cell receptor (beta chain) came from a study of control samples from healthy donors and cancer patients. Trimming took 4 bases from V and 4 from J, leaving 15 bases between them. Germline CDR1 is SGDLS and CDR2 is YYNGEE. This CDR3 spans 15 amino acids. TCRdb keeps only in-frame clones here, not all; method: immunoSEQ multiplex PCR. This sample has 150,000 to 160,000 clones, with about 94% found just once. The chain is built from TRBV9 and TRBJ1-5; D unclear. The specimen was blood. The clonotype originates from a man between 35 and 55 years old in good health. The CDR3 is CASSPGRDHNQPQHF. The CDR3 DNA follows: TGTGCCAGCAGCCCAGGCCGGGATCATAATCAGCCCCAGCATTTT.